This T cell receptor beta chain was profiled in a study of blood T cell repertoires in COVID-19. Study summary: PBMCs, B-cell-depleted T cells, or T cells provided the cDNA or gDNA that made up the material.

Authors' data handling: Amplification with reference gene primers provided the estimates of nucleated cell counts. TCRdb keeps only in-frame clones here, not all; method: immunoSEQ multiplex PCR. That table supplies the V and J calls and clone size; D and trimming were determined from the DNA. Here the sample spans fewer than 50,000 clones, around 83% being singletons. Per the germline V gene, CDR1 is MNHEY and CDR2 is SVGAGI. Trimming cost V 2 bases and J 9 bases, with 14 bases left between them. This CDR3 comprises 13 residues. The chain carries TRBV6-5 and TRBJ2-7; D is unresolved. This clonotype was sampled from a woman of 80 years or more with active or convalescent COVID-19. The specimen was peripheral blood. For the CDR3, the DNA is TGTGCCAGCAGTTACATCGGAGAGCCCGTGCAGTACTTC. Its protein product is CASSYIGEPVQYF.